This TCR beta chain derives from a study of cytomegalovirus exposure and HLA in healthy donors. As for this clone: Its antigen is not identified.

PCR employed 60 Vbeta and 13 Jbeta primers. Sequenced by immunoSEQ multiplex PCR; TCRdb stores in-frame clones only, minus some. The profile shows 200,000 to 250,000 clones, around 78% of them singletons. This CDR3 comprises 14 residues. Germline V gene data show CDR1 as ENHRY and CDR2 as SYGVKD. V gave up 8 bases and J gave up 3 bases, with 14 bases separating them. Overall study results and limits: Association of a missense DCLRE1C variant with TCR beta V- and J-gene trimming was reported in a later analysis. Only CMV serostatus was available as immune exposure information.

The chain links TRBV10-3 to TRBJ1-5, with D perhaps matching TRBD1 (5 bases). The sequencing sample was made of PBMCs. The clonotype comes from a boy aged 5-17 years in good health and CMV-seronegative. The CDR3 region has the DNA TGTGCCATCGGACCAGGGAAAATCAATCAGCCCCAGCATTTT. Translating it yields CAIGPGKINQPQHF.